This TCR beta chain comes out of a study of breast tumors, draining lymph nodes, adjacent tissues. Study-wide results and caveats: Tumor T cell lymph node origin was a supported hypothesis, not proven. Tumor and nontumor repertoires were significantly more similar in luminal-like than in basal-like breast cancer. Most tumor T cells seemingly derive from lymph node, then expand in tumor. Tumor TCR diversity was below lymph nodes but above nontumor tissue.

TCRdb independently ran MiXCR on the multiplex PCR reads; one entry per CDR3 protein. The sample lists 20,000 to 30,000 distinct CDR3 sequences; around 23% were seen once. Points on this clonotype: The antigen remains undetermined.

The sample taken for sequencing was breast tumor tissue. This clonotype was obtained from a female donor with breast cancer. Some clones in this sample may be carry-over from other donors' samples.

The CDR3 region is CASSSTHLNTEAFF. The CDR3 nucleotides read TGTGCCAGCAGCTCTACTCATCTGAACACTGAAGCTTTCTTT. The chain combines TRBV7-6 with TRBJ1-1; D gene unclear. V lost 4 bases to trimming and J lost 0 bases, with 9 bases between them. CDR1 is SGHVS, CDR2 FNYEAQ, per germline. The CDR3 length is 14 residues. Using reference TRBV7-6 and TRBJ1-1 for the parts outside the CDR3, the full variable domain is GAGVSQSPRYKVTKRGQDVALRCDPISGHVSLYWYRQALGQGPEFLTYFNYEAQQDKSGLPNDRFSAERPEGSISTLTIQRTEQRDSAMYRCASSSTHLNTEAFFGQGTRLTVV.